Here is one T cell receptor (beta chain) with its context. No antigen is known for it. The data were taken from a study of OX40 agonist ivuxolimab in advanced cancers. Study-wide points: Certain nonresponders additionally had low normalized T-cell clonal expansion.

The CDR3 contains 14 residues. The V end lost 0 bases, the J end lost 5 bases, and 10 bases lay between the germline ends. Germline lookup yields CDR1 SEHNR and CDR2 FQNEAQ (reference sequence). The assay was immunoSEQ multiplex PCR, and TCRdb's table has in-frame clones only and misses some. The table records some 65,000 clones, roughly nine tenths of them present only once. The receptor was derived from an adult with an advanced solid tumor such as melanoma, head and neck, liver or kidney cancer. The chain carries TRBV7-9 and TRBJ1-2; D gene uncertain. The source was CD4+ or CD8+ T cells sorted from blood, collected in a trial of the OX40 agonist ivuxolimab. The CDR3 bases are TGTGCCAGCAGCTTAGCGCGGCCTGAATATGGCTACACCTTC. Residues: CASSLARPEYGYTF.